This T cell receptor beta chain was recovered during a study of CD8+CD57+ T cells in acquired aplastic anemia. Template material for TCR beta VDJ and CDR3 profiling consisted of genomic DNA. In TCRdb, the reads were re-called with MiXCR into one record per CDR3 protein. The table records some 180,000 distinct CDR3 sequences, 48% of them present only once. An expansion of CD8+CD57+ cells by flow cytometry had been shown in patients chosen for sequencing. As a group, the patients uniformly had severe acquired aplastic anemia. By the time of blood sampling, patients had still received no therapy. In the case of this clonotype: Its antigen is currently unknown.

The length of the CDR3 is 16 residues. The trim removed 3 bases at V and 5 bases at J, leaving 7 bases unmatched. Germline CDR1 is SNHLY and CDR2 is FYNNEI. General observations from the study: In CD8+ cells, Simpson's diversity showed no significant difference between patients and controls. Both patients and controls carried the same twenty-nine CD8+ CDR3 sequences.

V is TRBV2 and J is TRBJ1-1, with TRBD1 matching 12 bases. The receptor's source is a human donor with aplastic anemia. The sequencing input was sorted CD4+, CD8+, or CD8+CD57+ T cells (not recorded which) from PBMCs. The chain's CDR3 is CASSEWDRGRTTEAFF. The CDR3, as DNA: TGTGCCAGCAGTGAGTGGGACAGGGGGCGAACGACTGAAGCTTTCTTT.